The rows below give T cell receptor beta chains drawn from one sample of a study of T-cell memory formation after mild COVID-19. Using its own MiXCR run on the 5' RACE reads, TCRdb lists one record per CDR3 protein. The data show approximately 250,000 distinct CDR3 sequences, 15% to 20% seen once. The sequencing input was PBMCs or a T cell subset sorted from them (not recorded which). These receptors came from a man younger than 35 who had mild COVID-19 (a few samples of this study predate the infection). Cell type and time point are not known. Both conserved end residues are part of each CDR3. The order of the fields is V gene, CDR3 protein.

TRBV11-2	CASSRDRGVYANVLTF
TRBV6-2/TRBV6-3	CASSTGQGVVETQYF
TRBV5-6	CASSSGQGYGKLFF
TRBV7-2	CASRNRGSTDTQYF
TRBV10-3	CATDHENEQFF
TRBV15	CATSRDPQVNTEAFF
TRBV12-3/TRBV12-4	CASGLILTGSTDTQYF
TRBV5-4	CASSLLGQGADEQFF
TRBV12-3/TRBV12-4	CASSFEKTQNPADTQYF
TRBV4-1	CASSQTGIGELFF
TRBV5-1	CASSPTGQDGYTF
TRBV5-1	CASSLDLGKGYGYTF
TRBV4-3	CASSLEGMSTDTQYF
TRBV29-1	CSDRFRGGHTEAFF
TRBV3-1	CASSQGVYGYTF
TRBV6-1	CASSPSGTEGGYTF
TRBV20-1	CSGFVGQGAAEAKNIQYF
TRBV10-3	CATNQQGASNYGYTF
TRBV5-1	CASSLAPGGETQYF
TRBV5-1	CASSLEAGLAGAKQETQYF
TRBV20-1	CSARVALAGGRELFF
TRBV4-1	CASSQNPEGSKKLFF
TRBV7-9	CASSSTRGFAADTQYF
TRBV7-8	CASSTSRTVNEQYF
TRBV20-1	CSEQGWNTEAFF
TRBV20-1	CSARKGPGNTEAFF
TRBV28	CASSLFSAGNNEQFF
TRBV29-1	CSGDRGNTEAFF
TRBV7-2	CASSPGLAGVWTQYF
TRBV7-9	CASSAKGDSFILTEAFF
TRBV5-1	CASSLHMGENTEAFF
TRBV7-9	CASSRDGVNTEAFF
TRBV7-2	CASSAGSPGAADTQYF
TRBV7-2	CASSFRDYDETQYF
TRBV24-1	CATSEPPGQTIDTQYF
TRBV4-2	CASSQGGFDRWLETQYF
TRBV12-3/TRBV12-4	CASSLSAGRTQYF
TRBV7-6	CASSPAPGQGGYEQFF
TRBV6-5	CASRKRGAEETQYF
TRBV4-3	CASSQDFILGDELAKNIQYF
TRBV7-9	CASSLTLGRNQETQYF
TRBV7-2	CASSLVGRENSPLHF
TRBV27	CASSLAETGGANVLTF
TRBV24-1	CATSGADGLDTQYF
TRBV5-1	CASSFGGPRGTEAFF
TRBV27	CASSFAGGLYEQYF
TRBV7-2	CASSLRQAITDTQYF
TRBV9	CASSARGDGKNIQYF
TRBV5-1	CASRLDPGRGPYEQYF
TRBV7-2	CASSRTSSGDTQYF
TRBV7-2	CASSIRTSYYTEAFF
TRBV2	CASAGNEDTEAFF
TRBV27	CASSLLGGENIQYF
TRBV4-3	CASSQDRGPWGEQFF
TRBV6-5	CASGRGRRAFF